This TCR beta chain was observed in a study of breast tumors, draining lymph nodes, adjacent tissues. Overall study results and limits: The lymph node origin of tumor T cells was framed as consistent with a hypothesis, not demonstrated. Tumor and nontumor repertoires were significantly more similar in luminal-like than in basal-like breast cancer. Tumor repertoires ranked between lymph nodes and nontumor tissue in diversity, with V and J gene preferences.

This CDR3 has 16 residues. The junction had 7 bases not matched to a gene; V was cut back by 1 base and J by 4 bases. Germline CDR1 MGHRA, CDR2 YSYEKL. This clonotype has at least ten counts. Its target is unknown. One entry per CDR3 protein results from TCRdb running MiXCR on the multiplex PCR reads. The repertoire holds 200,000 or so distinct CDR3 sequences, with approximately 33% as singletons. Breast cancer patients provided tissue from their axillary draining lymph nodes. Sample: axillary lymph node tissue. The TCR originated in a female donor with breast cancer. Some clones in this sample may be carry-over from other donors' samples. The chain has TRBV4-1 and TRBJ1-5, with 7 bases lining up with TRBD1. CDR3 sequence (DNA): TGCGCCAGCAGCCAAGCCCTTGGACAGGTGAATCAGCCCCAGCATTTT. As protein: CASSQALGQVNQPQHF.